The TCR beta chain described here comes from a study of T cell responses to AZD1222 COVID-19 vaccine. Study context: Pooled in the analysis were second doses at about 4 or about 12 weeks.

This table comes from immunoSEQ multiplex PCR, and its TCRdb copy is limited to in-frame clones, with some not included. Seen here are 150,000 to 200,000 clones, more than 70% observed once, and the top ten hold less than 6.5%. As concerns this clone: Its target is unknown.

Between the trimmed V and J ends, which lost 6 bases and 3 bases, there was a span of 11 bases. This CDR3 region has 13 residues. From germline, CDR1 is KGHSH and CDR2 LQKENI. Findings and limits, study-wide: Donors in the cohort were predominantly white British and more often female, and clonal diversity was possibly underestimated. Repertoires were obtained only post-peak T cell response.

The chain is built from TRBV18 and TRBJ1-1; no clear D gene. The sample was peripheral blood, taken on day 0 of AZD1222 vaccination. The receptor was derived from an adult in good health. The CDR3 DNA reads TGTGCCAGCTCTAAAGCCTCCTACACTGAAGCTTTCTTT. Translating gives CASSKASYTEAFF.